This is a list of T cell receptor beta chains from one sample in a study of CD8 T cells in ankylosing spondylitis. TCRdb fed the 5' RACE reads into MiXCR, producing one record per CDR3 protein. The sample yields tens of thousands of distinct CDR3 sequences, 9% seen once. Sequencing used blood, either unsorted or a sorted T cell fraction (not recorded which). These receptors were taken from a male donor with ankylosing spondylitis. CDR3s include the opening cysteine and the closing phenylalanine or tryptophan. D genes are given only for firm matches.

J,V,D,CDR3
TRBJ1-1,TRBV5-6,.,CASRIDGTEAFF
TRBJ2-7,TRBV20-1,.,CSARDDYEQYF
TRBJ1-2,TRBV12-3/TRBV12-4,TRBD1,CASSIGTEYYGYTF
TRBJ2-1,TRBV7-7,TRBD1,CASSLGTGDFNEQFF
TRBJ1-5,TRBV19,.,CASSIIGSHQPQHF
TRBJ2-7,TRBV18,.,CASSGGSLEQYF
TRBJ1-2,TRBV10-2,.,CATRSGPDGYTF
TRBJ2-1,TRBV20-1,.,CSAGEQFF
TRBJ1-1,TRBV7-2,.,CASSLLDNTEAFF
TRBJ1-4,TRBV3-1,.,CASSQDAGHRNEKLFF
TRBJ2-7,TRBV3-1,.,CASSQGEQYF
TRBJ2-1,TRBV5-1,.,CASSRTPTLGSYNEQFF
TRBJ2-5,TRBV6-2/TRBV6-3,.,CASSYDGEETQYF
TRBJ1-5,TRBV11-1,TRBD1,CASSKLGRTGGAWGNQPQHF
TRBJ1-1,TRBV24-1,.,CATSDHRANTEAFF
TRBJ2-3,TRBV30,TRBD2,CAWRAGGPGDTQYF
TRBJ2-2,TRBV6-1,TRBD2,CASSSPTSGIDTGELFF
TRBJ1-2,TRBV20-1,.,CSARDRGGGYGYTF
TRBJ2-1,TRBV12-3/TRBV12-4,TRBD2,CASSRPGLAGPYNEQFF
TRBJ2-2,TRBV5-6,.,CASSPEGTSNTGELFF
TRBJ2-1,TRBV6-1,.,CASSEWGEGGNEQFF
TRBJ1-2,TRBV27,.,CASSLDSNYGYTF
TRBJ2-1,TRBV7-9,TRBD2,CASSPAGTSGIYNEQFF
TRBJ2-3,TRBV6-1,.,CASSPRGEGTDTQYF
TRBJ1-5,TRBV12-5,.,CASGEQGGNQPQHF
TRBJ2-1,TRBV29-1,TRBD2,CSVTGTSGRGDYNEQFF
TRBJ2-1,TRBV15,TRBD2,CATSFSGNSYNEQFF
TRBJ2-7,TRBV29-1,.,CSARGDEQYF
TRBJ2-5,TRBV3-1,.,CASSQNPSQGVQETQYF
TRBJ2-3,TRBV27,.,CASSLLITLGGTDTQYF
TRBJ2-1,TRBV28,.,CASTPVIGNEQFF
TRBJ2-5,TRBV7-8,.,CASTIRGNNRETQYF
TRBJ2-1,TRBV6-4,TRBD2,CASSPETSGSNEQFF
TRBJ1-2,TRBV6-1,TRBD1,CASSEGTGYGYTF
TRBJ2-1,TRBV5-1,.,CASSLDWLYEQFF
TRBJ2-6,TRBV5-1,.,CASSLVEGIGANVLTF
TRBJ2-7,TRBV20-1,.,CSARDGGSASYEQYF
TRBJ2-1,TRBV12-3/TRBV12-4,TRBD1,CASSPGQGAAYNEQFF
TRBJ1-1,TRBV6-1,TRBD1,CASSKTGEGTEAFF
TRBJ2-1,TRBV12-3/TRBV12-4,.,CASSFLAGNNEQFF
TRBJ2-2,TRBV19,TRBD2,CASRASGTSGSGERELFF